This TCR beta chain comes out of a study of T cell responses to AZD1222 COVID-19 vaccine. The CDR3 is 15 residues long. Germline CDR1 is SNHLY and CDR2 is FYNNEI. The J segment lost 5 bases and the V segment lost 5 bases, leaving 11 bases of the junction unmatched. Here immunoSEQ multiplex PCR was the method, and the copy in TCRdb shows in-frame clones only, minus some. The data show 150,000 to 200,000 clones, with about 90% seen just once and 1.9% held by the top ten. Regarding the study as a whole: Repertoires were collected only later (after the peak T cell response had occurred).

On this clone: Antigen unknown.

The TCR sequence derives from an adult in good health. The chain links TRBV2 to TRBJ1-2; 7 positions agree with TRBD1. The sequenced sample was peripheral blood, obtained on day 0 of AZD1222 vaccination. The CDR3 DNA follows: TGTGCCAGCAGTATCTTAGACTGGGACAGTTATGGCTACACCTTC. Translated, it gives CASSILDWDSYGYTF.